The T cell receptor (beta chain) under discussion was sequenced for a study of somatic mutations in cytotoxic T cells in rheumatoid arthritis. On the study more broadly: Patient blood (less than 33 ml EDTA) was drawn right after diagnosis, before any treatment. Among the T-cell populations stained with V beta antibodies, some were separated by flow sorting at nearly 100% purity, including V beta1+ cells whose TCRB was sequenced.

Regarding the study as a whole: Multiple comparisons were not accounted for in the slight TRBV07 underrepresentation seen in rheumatoid arthritis patients.

This clone was counted a few times. Its antigen is not known. Assay: immunoSEQ multiplex PCR; the TCRdb copy retains only in-frame clones and omits some. The sample yields 3,000 or so clones, about nine tenths seen once. The CDR3 has 17 amino acids. Germline V lookup: CDR1 LGHNA, CDR2 YSLEER. Trimming cost V 1 base and J 7 bases; bases outside gene matches: 12. The sample consisted of CD8+ T cells sorted from blood. This TCR derives from a woman aged 60-75 years with rheumatoid arthritis. V usage is TRBV4-3 and J usage is TRBJ2-1; 8 nucleotides agree with TRBD2. CDR3 sequence reads: CASSQGIRAGDKNEQFF. The CDR3 DNA follows: TGCGCCAGCAGCCAAGGGATAAGAGCGGGGGACAAAAATGAGCAGTTCTTC.